A selection of T cell receptor beta chains follows, all from one sample in a study of identical twins. TCRdb re-analysed the 5' RACE reads in MiXCR, keeping a single row per CDR3 protein. This table holds hundreds of thousands of distinct CDR3 sequences, roughly an eighth found once. These same data were also listed under a study on yellow fever vaccine responses in identical twins.

Material: PBMCs. The receptors were gathered from a young woman in good health. CDR3s include the opening cysteine and the closing phenylalanine or tryptophan. A D gene is named only where the DNA matches it firmly. Rows may omit the clone size; those that give it use once, few, many or a size class.

j_call v_call clone_size d_call cdr3_aa cdr3_nt
TRBJ2-1 TRBV4-2 - TRBD2 CASSSGTSGRAVFYNEQFF TGTGCCAGCAGCAGCGGGACTAGCGGGAGGGCCGTCTTCTACAATGAGCAGTTCTTC
TRBJ2-5 TRBV3-1 few - CASSHRGVQETQYF TGTGCCAGCAGCCATCGCGGGGTTCAAGAGACCCAGTACTTC
TRBJ2-1 TRBV19 - - CASDPGGSSYNEQFF TGTGCCAGTGACCCAGGCGGTAGCTCCTACAATGAGCAGTTCTTC
TRBJ1-1 TRBV27 few - CASSLRGGQWTEAFF TGTGCCAGCAGTTTGAGGGGCGGGCAATGGACTGAAGCTTTCTTT
TRBJ2-2 TRBV10-3 - - CAISEPWNSSTGELFF TGTGCCATCAGTGAGCCCTGGAACTCCTCGACCGGGGAGCTGTTTTTT
TRBJ2-3 TRBV2 few - CASRTEVSTDTQYF TGTGCCAGCAGAACAGAAGTTAGCACAGATACGCAGTATTTT
TRBJ2-1 TRBV29-1 few - CSVARIGQGSVNEQFF TGCAGCGTTGCCCGCATTGGGCAGGGATCGGTGAATGAGCAGTTCTTC
TRBJ2-5 TRBV6-5 few - CASSYSGGDSSWWETQYF TGTGCCAGCAGTTACTCCGGCGGGGACTCCTCCTGGTGGGAGACCCAGTACTTC
TRBJ2-1 TRBV7-9 few - CASSSPTGATYNEQFF TGTGCCAGCAGCTCGCCAACAGGTGCGACCTACAATGAGCAGTTCTTC
TRBJ1-2 TRBV27 few - CASSGGPGANYGYTF TGTGCCAGCAGTGGGGGCCCGGGTGCTAACTATGGCTACACCTTC
TRBJ2-6 TRBV5-1 few - CASSQRTDFSGANVLTF TGCGCCAGCAGCCAACGGACAGATTTCTCTGGGGCCAACGTCCTGACTTTC
TRBJ2-1 TRBV5-1 - TRBD2 CASTIGGTSGEQFF TGCGCCAGCACGATAGGGGGAACTAGCGGGGAGCAGTTCTTC
TRBJ2-2 TRBV20-1 few - CSARDRLFTGELFF TGCAGTGCTAGAGACAGGCTATTCACCGGGGAGCTGTTTTTT
TRBJ1-1 TRBV25-1 few - CASSPPYHSTEAFF TGTGCCAGCAGTCCCCCATACCACTCCACTGAAGCTTTCTTT
TRBJ2-5 TRBV14 few - CASRRDSSPAEETQYF TGTGCCAGCAGGCGGGACTCTAGTCCGGCGGAAGAGACCCAGTACTTC
TRBJ1-4 TRBV20-1 - TRBD1 CSADRGQKLFF TGCAGTGCTGACAGGGGGCAAAAACTGTTTTTT
TRBJ2-7 TRBV7-2 few - CASSLGGISHEQYF TGTGCCAGCAGCTTAGGCGGGATCTCCCACGAGCAGTACTTC
TRBJ2-7 TRBV29-1 - TRBD2 CSVGEGLAGGPQYF TGCAGCGTTGGAGAAGGCCTAGCGGGAGGCCCGCAGTACTTC
TRBJ2-4 TRBV5-1 few - CASSLRSGDAIAKNIQYF TGCGCCAGCAGCTTAAGGTCAGGCGACGCTATAGCCAAAAACATTCAGTACTTC
TRBJ2-5 TRBV11-2 - TRBD1 CASSLVTGEIETQYF TGTGCCAGCAGCTTAGTTACAGGGGAGATAGAGACCCAGTACTTC
TRBJ2-1 TRBV12-3/TRBV12-4 many TRBD2 CASSLGLAGAGNEQFF TGTGCCAGCAGCCTCGGACTAGCGGGAGCTGGGAATGAGCAGTTCTTC
TRBJ2-7 TRBV28 - TRBD2 CASSLARTSGPYEQYF TGTGCCAGCAGTTTAGCAAGGACTAGCGGACCCTACGAGCAGTACTTC
TRBJ2-5 TRBV29-1 many - CSVEAIGIAPGPLRTQYF TGCAGCGTTGAAGCGATCGGGATAGCGCCAGGGCCATTGCGGACCCAGTACTTC
TRBJ2-2 TRBV4-1 - TRBD2 CASSLPSGEPLFGELFF TGCGCCAGCAGCCTCCCTAGCGGGGAGCCGCTATTCGGGGAGCTGTTTTTT
TRBJ2-7 TRBV12-3/TRBV12-4 few TRBD1 CASSPNLGQVSEQYF TGTGCCAGCAGTCCGAATCTGGGACAGGTTAGCGAGCAGTACTTC
TRBJ2-6 TRBV11-2 - TRBD2 CASSLDRLTSGFTSGANVLTF TGTGCCAGCAGCTTAGATCGGTTGACTAGCGGGTTTACTTCTGGGGCCAACGTCCTGACTTTC
TRBJ1-5 TRBV5-1 many TRBD1 CASSFSGGDQPQHF TGCGCCAGCAGCTTCTCAGGGGGCGACCAGCCCCAGCATTTT
TRBJ2-3 TRBV20-1 few - CSGTTLGSATDTQYF TGCAGTGGCACCACTCTGGGTAGCGCCACAGATACGCAGTATTTT
TRBJ2-1 TRBV7-3 - TRBD2 CASSLFVLAGGGEQFF TGTGCCAGCAGCTTATTTGTCCTAGCGGGAGGGGGGGAGCAGTTCTTC
TRBJ1-3 TRBV7-9 - - CASSLAREGLSGNTIYF TGTGCCAGCAGCTTAGCGCGGGAGGGCCTCTCTGGAAACACCATATATTTT
TRBJ1-5 TRBV10-3 - - CAISESYGFNQPQHF TGTGCCATCAGTGAGTCGTACGGATTCAATCAGCCCCAGCATTTT
TRBJ2-5 TRBV5-1 once - CASSLAAPGQETQYF TGCGCCAGCAGCTTGGCCGCCCCGGGACAAGAGACCCAGTACTTC
TRBJ2-6 TRBV5-1 few TRBD1 CASSLGLWGTGGSGANVLTF TGCGCCAGCAGCTTGGGACTTTGGGGGACAGGGGGCTCTGGGGCCAACGTCCTGACTTTC
TRBJ2-2 TRBV5-1 few - CASRDSLSLANTGELFF TGCGCCAGCAGGGACAGCCTGTCTCTCGCGAACACCGGGGAGCTGTTTTTT
TRBJ1-4 TRBV2 - TRBD1 CASRPQQGDNEKLFF TGTGCCAGCAGACCCCAACAGGGGGATAATGAAAAACTGTTTTTT
TRBJ2-2 TRBV2 few TRBD2 CASKRSLAGGGTGELFF TGTGCCAGCAAGCGAAGCCTAGCGGGCGGGGGGACCGGGGAGCTGTTTTTT
TRBJ1-5 TRBV19 - - CASSPTANQPQHF TGTGCCAGTAGCCCGACAGCCAATCAGCCCCAGCATTTT
TRBJ2-7 TRBV6-5 few - CASSYGIGDYEQYF TGTGCCAGCAGTTACGGGATTGGCGACTACGAGCAGTACTTC
TRBJ2-5 TRBV12-3/TRBV12-4 many TRBD1 CASSKTGDETQYF TGTGCCAGCAGCAAGACAGGGGACGAGACCCAGTACTTC
TRBJ2-7 TRBV18 - - CASSPTTTSWDF TGTGCCAGCTCACCAACGACGACTAGTTGGGACTTC
TRBJ2-5 TRBV7-8 few - CASSSGVWQETQYF TGTGCCAGCAGCTCTGGGGTCTGGCAAGAGACCCAGTACTTC